This TCR beta chain derives from a study of blood T cell repertoires in COVID-19. Trimming removed 0 bases from V and 2 bases from J, with 15 bases in between. CDR3 length: 17 amino acids. Germline loops: CDR1 PRHDT, CDR2 FYEKMQ (reference sequence). Only in-frame clones appear in the TCRdb table, and some are missing; sequencing was by immunoSEQ multiplex PCR. The table records about 380,000 clones, 85% of them present only once. This receptor was identified in a woman between 18 and 29 years old with acute or convalescent COVID-19. Sequencing was performed on peripheral blood. The chain links TRBV13 to TRBJ2-3, with D possibly matching TRBD1 (5 bases). CDR3 nucleotide sequence: TGTGCCAGCAGCTTAGGGGTAGTGGACACACACACAGATACGCAGTATTTT. Protein product: CASSLGVVDTHTDTQYF.